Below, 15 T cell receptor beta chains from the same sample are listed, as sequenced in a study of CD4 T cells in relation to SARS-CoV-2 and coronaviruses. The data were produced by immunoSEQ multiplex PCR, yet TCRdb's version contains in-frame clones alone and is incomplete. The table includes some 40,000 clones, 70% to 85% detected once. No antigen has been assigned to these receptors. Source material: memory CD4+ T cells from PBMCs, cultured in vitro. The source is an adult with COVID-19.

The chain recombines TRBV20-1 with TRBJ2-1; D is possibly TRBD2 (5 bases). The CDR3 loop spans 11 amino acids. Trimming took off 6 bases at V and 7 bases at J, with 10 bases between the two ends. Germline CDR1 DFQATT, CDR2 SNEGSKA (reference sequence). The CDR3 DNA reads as TGCAGTGCAGGTGGGAGTAATGAGCAGTTCTTC. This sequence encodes CSAGGSNEQFF.

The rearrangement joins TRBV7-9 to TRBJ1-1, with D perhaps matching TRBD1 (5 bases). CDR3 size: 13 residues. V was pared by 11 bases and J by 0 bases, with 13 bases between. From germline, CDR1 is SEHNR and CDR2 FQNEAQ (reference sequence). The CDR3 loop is CAGRGNMNTEAFF. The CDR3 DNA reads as TGTGCCGGGCGGGGGAACATGAACACTGAAGCTTTCTTT.

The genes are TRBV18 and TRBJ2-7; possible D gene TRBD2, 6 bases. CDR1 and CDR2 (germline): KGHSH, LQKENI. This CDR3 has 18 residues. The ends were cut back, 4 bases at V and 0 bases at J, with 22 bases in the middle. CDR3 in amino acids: CASSRESAGWRDSYEQYF. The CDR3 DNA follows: TGTGCCAGCTCACGGGAATCGGCTGGGTGGCGGGACTCCTACGAGCAGTACTTC. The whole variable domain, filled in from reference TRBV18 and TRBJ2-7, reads NAGVMQNPRHLVRRRGQEARLRCSPMKGHSHVYWYRQLPEEGLKFMVYLQKENIIDESGMPKERFSAEFPKEGPSILRIQQVVRGDSAAYFCASSRESAGWRDSYEQYFGPGTRLTVT.

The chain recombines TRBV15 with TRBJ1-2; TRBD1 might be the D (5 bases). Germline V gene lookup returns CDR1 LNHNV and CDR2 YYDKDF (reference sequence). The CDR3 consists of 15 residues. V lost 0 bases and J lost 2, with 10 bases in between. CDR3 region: CATSRDRWGNYGYTF. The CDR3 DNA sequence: TGTGCCACCAGCAGAGATCGGTGGGGGAACTATGGCTACACCTTC.

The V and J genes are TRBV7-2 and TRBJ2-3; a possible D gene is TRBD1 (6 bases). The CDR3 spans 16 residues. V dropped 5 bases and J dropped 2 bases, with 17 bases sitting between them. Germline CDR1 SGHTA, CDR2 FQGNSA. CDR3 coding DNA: TGTGCCAGCAGCCCAAGACAGGCGAACCCCACAGATACGCAGTATTTT. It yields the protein CASSPRQANPTDTQYF.

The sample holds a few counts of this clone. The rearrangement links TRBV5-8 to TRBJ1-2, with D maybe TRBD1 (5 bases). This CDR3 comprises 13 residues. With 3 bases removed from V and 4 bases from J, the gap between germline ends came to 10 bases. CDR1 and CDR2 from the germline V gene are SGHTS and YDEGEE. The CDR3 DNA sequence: TGTGCCAGCAGCTCCGGGGGTGGCTATGGCTACACCTTC. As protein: CASSSGGGYGYTF.

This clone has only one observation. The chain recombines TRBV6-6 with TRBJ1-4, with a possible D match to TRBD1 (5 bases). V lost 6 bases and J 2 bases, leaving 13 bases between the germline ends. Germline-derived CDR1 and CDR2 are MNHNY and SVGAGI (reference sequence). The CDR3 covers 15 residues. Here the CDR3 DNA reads TGTGCCAGCAGAATGGGGGGTGCGACTAATGAAAAACTGTTTTTT. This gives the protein CASRMGGATNEKLFF.

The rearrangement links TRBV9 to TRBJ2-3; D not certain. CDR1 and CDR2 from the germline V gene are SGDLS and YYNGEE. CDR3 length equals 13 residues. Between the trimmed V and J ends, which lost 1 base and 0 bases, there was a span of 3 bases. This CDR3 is CASSVTSTDTQYF. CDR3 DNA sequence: TGTGCCAGCAGCGTAACGAGCACAGATACGCAGTATTTT. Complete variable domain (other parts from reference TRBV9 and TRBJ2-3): DSGVTQTPKHLITATGQRVTLRCSPRSGDLSVYWYQQSLDQGLQFLIQYYNGEERAKGNILERFSAQQFPDLHSELNLSSLELGDSALYFCASSVTSTDTQYFGPGTRLTVL.

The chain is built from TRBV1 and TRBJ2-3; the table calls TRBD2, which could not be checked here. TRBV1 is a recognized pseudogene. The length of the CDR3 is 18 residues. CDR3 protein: CTSSQGLGLAGGPDTQYF. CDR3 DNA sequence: TGCACCAGCAGCCAAGGGTTGGGGCTAGCGGGAGGGCCAGATACGCAGTATTTT.

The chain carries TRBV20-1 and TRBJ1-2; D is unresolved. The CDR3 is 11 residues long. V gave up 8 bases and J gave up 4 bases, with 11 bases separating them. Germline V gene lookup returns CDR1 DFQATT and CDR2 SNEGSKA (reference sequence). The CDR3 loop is CSPLLGYGYTF. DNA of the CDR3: TGCAGTCCCTTGTTGGGCTATGGCTACACCTTC.

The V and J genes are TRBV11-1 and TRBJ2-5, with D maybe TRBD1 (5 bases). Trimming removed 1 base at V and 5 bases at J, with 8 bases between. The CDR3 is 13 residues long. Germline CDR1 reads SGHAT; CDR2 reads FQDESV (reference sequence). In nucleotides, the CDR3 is TGTGCCAGCAGCTTAGACAGGACCGAGACCCAGTACTTC. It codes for CASSLDRTETQYF.

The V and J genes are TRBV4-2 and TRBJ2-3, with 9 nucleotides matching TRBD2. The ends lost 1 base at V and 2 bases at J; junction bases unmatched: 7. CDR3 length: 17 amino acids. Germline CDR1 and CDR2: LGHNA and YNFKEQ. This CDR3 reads CASSQVMAGGPTDTQYF. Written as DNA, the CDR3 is TGTGCCAGCAGCCAAGTCATGGCGGGAGGGCCCACAGATACGCAGTATTTT.

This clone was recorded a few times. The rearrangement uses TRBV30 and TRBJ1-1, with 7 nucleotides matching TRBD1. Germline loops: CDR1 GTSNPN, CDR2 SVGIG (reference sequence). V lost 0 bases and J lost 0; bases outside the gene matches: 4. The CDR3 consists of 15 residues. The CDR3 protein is CAWSVPGGMNTEAFF. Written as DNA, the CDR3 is TGTGCCTGGAGTGTGCCAGGGGGAATGAACACTGAAGCTTTCTTT.

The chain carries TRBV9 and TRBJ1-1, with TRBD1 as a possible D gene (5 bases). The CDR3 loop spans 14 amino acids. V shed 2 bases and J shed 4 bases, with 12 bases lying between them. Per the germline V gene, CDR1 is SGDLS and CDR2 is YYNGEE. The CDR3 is CASSVGPGTTEAFF. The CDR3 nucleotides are TGTGCCAGCAGCGTGGGGCCGGGGACCACTGAAGCTTTCTTT.

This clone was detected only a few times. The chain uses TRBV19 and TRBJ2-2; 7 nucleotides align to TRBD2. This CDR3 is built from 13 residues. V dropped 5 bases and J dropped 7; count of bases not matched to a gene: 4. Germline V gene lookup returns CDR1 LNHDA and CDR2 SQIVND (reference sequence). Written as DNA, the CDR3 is TGTGCCAGTAGTTGGGGGGGGAACGGGGAGCTGTTTTTT. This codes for CASSWGGNGELFF.